Below are 2 T cell receptor beta chains sequenced from a single sample in a study of T cell repertoires in cytomegalovirus infection. MiXCR was run by TCRdb on the reads, yielding one entry per CDR3 protein. Of under 500,000 distinct CDR3 sequences listed, about 42% were seen once; the top ten hold 40% to 50%. Their target antigens are unknown. Sequencing used cultured PBMCs, obtained from culture after CMV antigen stimulation. The receptors originated from a human donor in good health (CMV status not recorded). Some clones in this sample may be carry-over from other donors' samples.

V gene TRBV11-2 combines with J gene TRBJ1-4; TRBD1 agrees at 8 bases. The junction had 8 bases not matched to a gene; V was cut back by 3 bases and J by 8 bases. The CDR3 loop spans 15 amino acids. Germline loops: CDR1 SGHAT, CDR2 FQNNGV. The CDR3 protein is CASSFGTGRGEKLFF. For the CDR3, the DNA is TGTGCCAGCAGCTTCGGGACAGGTCGAGGGGAAAAACTGTTTTTT.

This rearrangement joins TRBV10-3 to TRBJ2-3; D perhaps matches TRBD2 (6 bases). CDR1 is ENHRY, CDR2 SYGVKD, per germline. Trimming took 6 bases from V and 4 from J, leaving 17 bases between them. This CDR3 is 15 amino acids long. The CDR3 DNA follows: TGTGCCATCAGAGCCTTTAGCGGTGGAGCAGATACGCAGTATTTT. Translated: CAIRAFSGGADTQYF.